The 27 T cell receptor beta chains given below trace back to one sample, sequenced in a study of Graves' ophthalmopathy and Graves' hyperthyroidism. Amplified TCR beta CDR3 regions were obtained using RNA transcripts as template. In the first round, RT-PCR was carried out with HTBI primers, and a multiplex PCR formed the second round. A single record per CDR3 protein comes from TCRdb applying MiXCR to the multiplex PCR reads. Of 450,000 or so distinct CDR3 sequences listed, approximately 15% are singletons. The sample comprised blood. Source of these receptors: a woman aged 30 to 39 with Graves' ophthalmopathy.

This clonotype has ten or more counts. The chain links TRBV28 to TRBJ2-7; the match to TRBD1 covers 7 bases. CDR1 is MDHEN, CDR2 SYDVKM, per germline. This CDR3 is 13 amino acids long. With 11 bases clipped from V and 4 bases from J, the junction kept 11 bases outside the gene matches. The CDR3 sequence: CAGSDRSTYEQYF. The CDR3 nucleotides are TGTGCCGGATCGGACAGGTCCACTTACGAGCAGTACTTC.

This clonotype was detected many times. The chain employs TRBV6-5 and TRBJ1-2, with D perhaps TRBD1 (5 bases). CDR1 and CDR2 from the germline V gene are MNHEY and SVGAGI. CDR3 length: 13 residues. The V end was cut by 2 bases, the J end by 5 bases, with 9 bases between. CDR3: CASSYDSMYGYTF. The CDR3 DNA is TGTGCCAGCAGTTACGACAGTATGTATGGCTACACCTTC.

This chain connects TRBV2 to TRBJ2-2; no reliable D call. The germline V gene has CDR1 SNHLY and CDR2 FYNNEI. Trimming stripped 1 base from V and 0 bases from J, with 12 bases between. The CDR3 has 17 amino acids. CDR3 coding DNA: TGTGCCAGCAGTGAAGGTGGATTTGGTCCGAACACCGGGGAGCTGTTTTTT. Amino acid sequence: CASSEGGFGPNTGELFF.

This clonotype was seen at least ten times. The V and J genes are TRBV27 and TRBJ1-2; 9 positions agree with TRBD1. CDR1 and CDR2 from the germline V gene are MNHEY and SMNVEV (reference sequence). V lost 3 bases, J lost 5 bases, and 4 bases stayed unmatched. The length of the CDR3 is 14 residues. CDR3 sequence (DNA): TGTGCCAGCAGTTTCAAAGGACAGGGGTATGGCTACACCTTC. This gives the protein CASSFKGQGYGYTF.

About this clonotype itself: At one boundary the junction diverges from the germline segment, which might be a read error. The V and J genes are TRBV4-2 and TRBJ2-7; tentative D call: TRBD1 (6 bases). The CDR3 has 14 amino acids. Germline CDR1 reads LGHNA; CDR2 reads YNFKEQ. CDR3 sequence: CASSQVGQFYGQYF. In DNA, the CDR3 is TGTGCCAGCAGCCAAGTAGGACAGTTCTACGGGCAGTACTTC.

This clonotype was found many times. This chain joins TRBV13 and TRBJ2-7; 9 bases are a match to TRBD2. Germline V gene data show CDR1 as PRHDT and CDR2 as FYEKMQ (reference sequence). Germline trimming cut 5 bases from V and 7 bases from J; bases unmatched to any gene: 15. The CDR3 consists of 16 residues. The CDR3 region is CASSPPRASGTGEQYF. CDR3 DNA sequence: TGTGCCAGCAGCCCCCCTCGGGCTAGCGGGACCGGGGAGCAGTACTTC.

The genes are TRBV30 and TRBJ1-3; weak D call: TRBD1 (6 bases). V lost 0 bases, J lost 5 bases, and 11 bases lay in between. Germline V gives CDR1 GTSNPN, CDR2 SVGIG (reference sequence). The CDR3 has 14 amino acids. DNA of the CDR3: TGTGCCTGGAGTGTATCAGGGACAAGAAACACCATATATTTT. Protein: CAWSVSGTRNTIYF.

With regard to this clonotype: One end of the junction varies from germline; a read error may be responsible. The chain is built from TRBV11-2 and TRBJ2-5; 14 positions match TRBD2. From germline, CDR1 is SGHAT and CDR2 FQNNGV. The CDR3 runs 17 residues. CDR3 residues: CASSPRLAGGRQGTQYF. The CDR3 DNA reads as TGTGCCAGCAGCCCGCGACTAGCGGGGGGGCGGCAAGGGACCCAGTACTTC.

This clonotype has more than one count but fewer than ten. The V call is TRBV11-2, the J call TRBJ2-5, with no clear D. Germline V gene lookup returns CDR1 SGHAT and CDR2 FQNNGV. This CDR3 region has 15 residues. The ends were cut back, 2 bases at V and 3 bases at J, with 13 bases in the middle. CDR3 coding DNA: TGTGCCAGCAGCTTACGGCTTGACAAGAAAGAGACCCAGTACTTC. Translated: CASSLRLDKKETQYF.

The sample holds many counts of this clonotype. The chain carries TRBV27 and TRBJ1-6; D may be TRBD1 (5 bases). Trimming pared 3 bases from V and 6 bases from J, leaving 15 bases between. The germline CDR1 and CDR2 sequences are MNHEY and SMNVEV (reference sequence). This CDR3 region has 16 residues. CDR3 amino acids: CASSFRGLAGNSPLHF. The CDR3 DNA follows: TGTGCCAGCAGTTTTCGGGGACTGGCCGGTAATTCACCCCTCCACTTT.

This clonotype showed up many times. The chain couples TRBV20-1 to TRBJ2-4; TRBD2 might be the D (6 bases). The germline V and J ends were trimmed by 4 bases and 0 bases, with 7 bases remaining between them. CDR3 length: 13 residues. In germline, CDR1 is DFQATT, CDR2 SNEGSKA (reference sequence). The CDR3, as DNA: TGCAGTGCTACGGGGGTAGCCAAAAACATTCAGTACTTC. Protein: CSATGVAKNIQYF.

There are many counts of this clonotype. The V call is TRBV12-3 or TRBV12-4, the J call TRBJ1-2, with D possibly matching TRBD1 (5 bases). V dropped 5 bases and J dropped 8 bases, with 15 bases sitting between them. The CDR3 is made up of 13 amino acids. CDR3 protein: CASSRSGTKGYTF. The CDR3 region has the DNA TGTGCCAGCAGTCGTTCCGGGACTAAAGGCTACACCTTC.

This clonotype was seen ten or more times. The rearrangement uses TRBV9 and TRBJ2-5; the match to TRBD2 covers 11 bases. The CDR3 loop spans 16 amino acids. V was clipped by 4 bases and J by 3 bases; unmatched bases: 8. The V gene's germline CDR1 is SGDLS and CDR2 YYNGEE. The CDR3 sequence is CASSKTSGGYKETQYF. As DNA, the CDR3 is TGTGCCAGCAGCAAAACTAGCGGGGGTTATAAAGAGACCCAGTACTTC.

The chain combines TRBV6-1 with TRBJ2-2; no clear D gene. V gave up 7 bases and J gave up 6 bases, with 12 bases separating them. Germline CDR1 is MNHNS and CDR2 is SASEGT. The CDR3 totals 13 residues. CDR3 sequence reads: CASIPHPPGELFF. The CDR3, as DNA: TGTGCCAGCATTCCGCACCCCCCCGGGGAGCTGTTTTTT.

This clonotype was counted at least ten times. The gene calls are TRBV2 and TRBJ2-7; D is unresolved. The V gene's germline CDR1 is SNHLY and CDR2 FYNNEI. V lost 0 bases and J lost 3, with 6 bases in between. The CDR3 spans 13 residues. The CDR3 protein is CASSEAQIYEQYF. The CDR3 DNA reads TGTGCCAGCAGTGAAGCGCAGATCTACGAGCAGTACTTC.

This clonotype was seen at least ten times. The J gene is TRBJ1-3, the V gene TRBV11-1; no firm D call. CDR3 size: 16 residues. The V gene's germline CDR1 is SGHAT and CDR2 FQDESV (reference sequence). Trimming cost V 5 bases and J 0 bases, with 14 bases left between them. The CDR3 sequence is CASSRSQALSGNTIYF. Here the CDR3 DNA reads TGTGCCAGCAGCCGAAGCCAGGCCCTCTCTGGAAACACCATATATTTT.

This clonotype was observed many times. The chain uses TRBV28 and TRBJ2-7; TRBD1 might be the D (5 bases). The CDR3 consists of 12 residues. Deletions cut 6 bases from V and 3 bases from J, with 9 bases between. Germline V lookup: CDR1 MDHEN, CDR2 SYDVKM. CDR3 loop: CASRVQGYEQYF. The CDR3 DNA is TGTGCCAGCAGAGTTCAGGGCTACGAGCAGTACTTC.

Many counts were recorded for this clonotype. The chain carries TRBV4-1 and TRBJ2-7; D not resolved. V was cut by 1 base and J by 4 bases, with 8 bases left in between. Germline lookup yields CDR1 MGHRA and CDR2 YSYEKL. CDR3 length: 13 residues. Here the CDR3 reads CASSQVRLYEQYF. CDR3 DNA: TGCGCCAGCAGCCAAGTACGGCTGTACGAGCAGTACTTC.

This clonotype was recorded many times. The chain's CDR3 is CASSATPGQANTGELFF. The CDR3 DNA sequence: TGTGCCAGCAGTGCAACTCCGGGACAGGCTAACACCGGGGAGCTGTTTTTT. V usage is TRBV6-1 and J usage is TRBJ2-2; TRBD1 matches at 8 bases. Germline lookup yields CDR1 MNHNS and CDR2 SASEGT. CDR3 length: 17 residues. The junction had 9 bases not matched to a gene; V was cut back by 4 bases and J by 2 bases.

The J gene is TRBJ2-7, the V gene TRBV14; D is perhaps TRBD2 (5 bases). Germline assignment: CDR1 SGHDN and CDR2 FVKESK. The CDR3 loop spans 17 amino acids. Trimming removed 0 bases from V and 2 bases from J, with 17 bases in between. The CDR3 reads CASSQDPKIALAYEQYF. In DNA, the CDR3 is TGTGCCAGCAGCCAAGATCCAAAGATAGCGTTAGCCTACGAGCAGTACTTC.

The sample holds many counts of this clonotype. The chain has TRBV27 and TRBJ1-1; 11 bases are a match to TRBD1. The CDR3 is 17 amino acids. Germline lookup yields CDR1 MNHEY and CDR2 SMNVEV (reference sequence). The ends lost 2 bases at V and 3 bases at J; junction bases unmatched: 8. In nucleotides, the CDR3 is TGTGCCAGCAGTTTAACCCGGACAGGGGGCAGGTACACTGAAGCTTTCTTT. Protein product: CASSLTRTGGRYTEAFF.

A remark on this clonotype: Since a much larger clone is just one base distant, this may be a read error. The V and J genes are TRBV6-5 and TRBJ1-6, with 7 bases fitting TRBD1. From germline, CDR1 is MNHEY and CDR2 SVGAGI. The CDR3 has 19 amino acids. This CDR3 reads CASSYSRGRISSYNSHLHF. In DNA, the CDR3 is TGTGCCAGCAGTTACTCGAGGGGGCGCATCAGCTCCTATAATTCACACCTCCACTTT.

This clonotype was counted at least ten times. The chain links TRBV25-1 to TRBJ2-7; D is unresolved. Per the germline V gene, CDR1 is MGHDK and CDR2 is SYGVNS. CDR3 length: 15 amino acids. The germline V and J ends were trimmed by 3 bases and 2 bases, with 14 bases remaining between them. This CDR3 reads CASSETHAVPYEQYF. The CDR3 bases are TGTGCCAGCAGTGAGACTCACGCCGTCCCCTACGAGCAGTACTTC.

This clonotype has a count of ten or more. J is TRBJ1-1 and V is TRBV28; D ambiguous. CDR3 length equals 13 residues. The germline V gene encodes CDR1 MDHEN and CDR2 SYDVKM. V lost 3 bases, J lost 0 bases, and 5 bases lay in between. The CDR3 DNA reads TGTGCCAGCAGTTTTACAGTGAACACTGAAGCTTTCTTT. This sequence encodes CASSFTVNTEAFF.

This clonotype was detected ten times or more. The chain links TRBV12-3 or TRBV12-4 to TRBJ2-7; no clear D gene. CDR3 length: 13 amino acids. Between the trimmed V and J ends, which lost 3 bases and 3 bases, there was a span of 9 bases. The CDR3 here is CASSFSGIYEQYF. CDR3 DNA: TGTGCCAGCAGTTTCTCAGGAATCTACGAGCAGTACTTC.

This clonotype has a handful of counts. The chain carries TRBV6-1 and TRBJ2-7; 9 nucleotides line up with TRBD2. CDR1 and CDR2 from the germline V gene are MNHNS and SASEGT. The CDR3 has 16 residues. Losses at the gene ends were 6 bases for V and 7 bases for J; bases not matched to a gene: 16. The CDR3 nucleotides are TGTGCCAGCAGGGTAGCGGGGGTACAGAAGAAGAGGGAGCAGTACTTC. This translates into CASRVAGVQKKREQYF.

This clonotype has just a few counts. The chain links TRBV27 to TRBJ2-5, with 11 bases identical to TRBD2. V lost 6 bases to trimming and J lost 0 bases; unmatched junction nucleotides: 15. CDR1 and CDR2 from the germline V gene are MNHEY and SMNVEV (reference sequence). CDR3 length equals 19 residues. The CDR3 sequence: CASSRDSTLAGAYQETQYF. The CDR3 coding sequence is TGTGCCAGCAGCCGAGACAGTACACTAGCGGGGGCCTACCAAGAGACCCAGTACTTC.